This TCR beta chain appears in the sequencing data of a study of Ad26.COV2.S vaccination and SARS-CoV-2 variants (dated by TCRdb to 2020 to 2022). Context from the whole study: Vaccine-arm donors were drawn from COV1001, a multicentre, randomized, double-blind, placebo-controlled phase I-IIa trial of Ad26.COV2.S in healthy adults. Trial participants were randomized into five groups of five: low-dose or high-dose Ad26.COV2.S given once or twice, or placebo on both occasions. Sequencing of the TCRbeta repertoire served to evaluate the specificity and breadth of SARS-CoV-2-reactive T cell receptors following Ad26.COV2.S vaccination. Investigators did not know the trial group allocation while performing experiments and assessing outcomes. A total of 32 samples were included in the TCR-sequenced set, comprising roughly 19 Ad26.COV2.S vaccine recipients, 5 placebo recipients and 8 SARS-CoV-2 convalescent individuals. Dosing of Ad26.COV2.S was intramuscular, at either 5x10^10 or 1x10^11 viral particles, delivered as one shot or as two shots spaced 56 days apart. Study-wide findings and limitations: The study lacked the statistical power to compare responses across vaccine doses or regimens. Ad26.COV2.S recipients had higher spike-specific TCR breadth than placebo recipients (P = 0.0014). According to the authors, total T cell responses may have been underestimated by the TCR breadth and depth analyses. After vaccination, spike-specific CD8+ and CD4+ T cell responses were reported to show substantial breadth. Vaccine and placebo recipients had similar non-spike TCR breadth, a finding consistent with the vaccine containing only spike.

The meaning of the sample's treatment or condition label: some 20 received Ad26.COV2.S at low or high dose, single or two shots; 5 received placebo; per-sample allocation not given. For vaccine and placebo recipients, repertoires were sequenced using samples collected on day 63 after the first injection. Between 29 July and 7 August 2020, Cohort 1b enrolled 25 adults aged 18-55 years at one site in Boston, USA. Ad26.COV2.S was a replication-incompetent adenovirus type 26 vector that expressed a prefusion-stabilized SARS-CoV-2 spike protein derived from the original Wuhan strain. For this clone: This receptor's antigen is unknown. Qualities for individual bases were not recorded, and no much larger clone is one base off.

Clipping removes 6 bases from V and 10 bases from J, with 5 as the unmatched junction base count. From the cysteine up to the phenylalanine, the CDR3 has a length of 12 residues. The kept DNA is CDR3 alone, 36 bases in frame from the first base. The immunoSEQ Assay was the method used to sequence TCRbeta CDR3 regions. After extraction, genomic DNA underwent amplification by bias-controlled multiplex PCR, followed by high-throughput sequencing. Under the source paper's analysis protocol: To quantify the absolute abundance of each unique TCRbeta CDR3 region, sequences were collapsed and filtered. T cell fraction was estimated by normalization of TCRbeta template counts to usable DNA, with usable DNA being measured through amplification of reference genes present in all nucleated cells. Repertoire TCRs were annotated as SARS-CoV-2-specific by exact matching of V gene, CDR3 amino acid sequence and J gene to a known reactive TCR set. The reference SARS-CoV-2 TCR set was derived from MIRA and filtered for enrichment in COVID-19-positive ImmuneCODE repertoires, a step that removed public or cross-reactive TCRs. Drawing on the MIRA antigens, annotated TCRs were analysed further at the level of specific ORF or position within ORF. Breadth was defined as the number of annotated unique rearrangements divided by the total number of unique productive rearrangements, and depth was defined as the summed frequency of the annotated unique rearrangements. Two-sided Wilcoxon rank-sum tests were applied when comparing TCR breadth between groups. Here the immuneACCESS table is served through TCRdb, limited to in-frame sequences with V and J called. Missing clones are a known gap in these copies; in checked studies unresolved V genes cover under half, and the rest lacks a known reason. V, J and clone size were drawn from that table, and D and trimming were deduced from the DNA. Present in this sample are approximately 410,000 clones, around 93% of which were seen just once. The top ten hold 1.5% to 2% of the sample.

The material sequenced was peripheral blood, taken in a trial of Ad26.COV2.S vaccine versus placebo. The TCR comes from a person aged 18 to 59 who received the Ad26.COV2.S COVID-19 vaccine or a placebo. This chain is built from TRBV12-3 or TRBV12-4 and TRBJ2-1; TRBD1 matches 8 bases in the middle. The CDR3 region reads CASRTTGGEQFF. The DNA sequence is given as TGTGCCAGCAGAACAACAGGGGGAGAGCAGTTCTTC.